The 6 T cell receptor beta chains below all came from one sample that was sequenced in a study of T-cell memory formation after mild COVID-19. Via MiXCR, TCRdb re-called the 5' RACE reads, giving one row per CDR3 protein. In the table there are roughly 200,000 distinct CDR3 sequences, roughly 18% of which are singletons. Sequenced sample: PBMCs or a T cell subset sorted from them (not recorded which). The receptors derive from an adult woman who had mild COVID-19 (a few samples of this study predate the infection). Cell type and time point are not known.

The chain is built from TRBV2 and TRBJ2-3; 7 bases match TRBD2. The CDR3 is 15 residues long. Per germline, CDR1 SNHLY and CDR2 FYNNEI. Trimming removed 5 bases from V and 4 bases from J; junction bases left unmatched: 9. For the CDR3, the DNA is TGTGCCAGCAGTCCTTTGGGCGGGAGCGCAGATACGCAGTATTTT. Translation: CASSPLGGSADTQYF.

This CDR3 reads CSASSARRGAEAFF. The CDR3 DNA is TGCAGTGCTAGTTCGGCTCGGCGGGGCGCTGAAGCTTTCTTT. V is TRBV20-1 and J is TRBJ1-1, with D perhaps matching TRBD1 (5 bases). The germline V gene has CDR1 DFQATT and CDR2 SNEGSKA (reference sequence). The CDR3 loop spans 14 amino acids. The V and J ends lost 3 bases and 6 bases respectively, with 17 bases between them.

DNA for the CDR3: TGTGCCAGCAGCTTAGGGCGGCTAGCGGGAGTGGGCGATGAGCAGTTCTTC. It encodes CASSLGRLAGVGDEQFF. The V and J genes are TRBV7-6 and TRBJ2-1, with 10 bases that match TRBD2. CDR3 length: 17 residues. Trimming at V came to 1 base and at J to 8 bases, leaving 11 bases not matched to a gene. Germline V gene data show CDR1 as SGHVS and CDR2 as FNYEAQ.

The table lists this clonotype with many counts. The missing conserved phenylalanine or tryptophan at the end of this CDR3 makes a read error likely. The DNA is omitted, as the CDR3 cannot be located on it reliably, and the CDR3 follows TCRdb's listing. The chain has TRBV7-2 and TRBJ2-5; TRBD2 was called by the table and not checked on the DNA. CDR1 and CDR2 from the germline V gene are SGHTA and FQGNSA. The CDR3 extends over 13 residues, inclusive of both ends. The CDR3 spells CASSAGLAGVPLY.

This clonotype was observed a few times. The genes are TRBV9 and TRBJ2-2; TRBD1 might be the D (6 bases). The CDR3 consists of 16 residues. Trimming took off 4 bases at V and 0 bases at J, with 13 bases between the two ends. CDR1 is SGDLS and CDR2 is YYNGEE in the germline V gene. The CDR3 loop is CASSLSGTPNTGELFF. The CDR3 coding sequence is TGTGCCAGCAGCCTTTCCGGGACACCGAACACCGGGGAGCTGTTTTTT.

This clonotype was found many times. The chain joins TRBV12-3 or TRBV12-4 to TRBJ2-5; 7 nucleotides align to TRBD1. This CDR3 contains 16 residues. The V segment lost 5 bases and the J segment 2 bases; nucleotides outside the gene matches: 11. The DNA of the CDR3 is TGTGCCAGCAGTCGGCATCGGACAGGCTCACAAGAGACCCAGTACTTC. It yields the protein CASSRHRTGSQETQYF.